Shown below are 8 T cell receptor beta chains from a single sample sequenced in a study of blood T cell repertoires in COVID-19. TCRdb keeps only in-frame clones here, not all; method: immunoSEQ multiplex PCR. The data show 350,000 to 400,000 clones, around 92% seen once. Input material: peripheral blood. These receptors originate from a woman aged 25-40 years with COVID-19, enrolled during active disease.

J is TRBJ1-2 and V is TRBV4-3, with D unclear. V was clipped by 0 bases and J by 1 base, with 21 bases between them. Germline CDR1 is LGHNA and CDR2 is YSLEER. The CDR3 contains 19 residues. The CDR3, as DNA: TGCGCCAGCAGCCAAGATTCCCCCCGGTCTCCCTTCCTTAACTATGGCTACACCTTC. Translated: CASSQDSPRSPFLNYGYTF.

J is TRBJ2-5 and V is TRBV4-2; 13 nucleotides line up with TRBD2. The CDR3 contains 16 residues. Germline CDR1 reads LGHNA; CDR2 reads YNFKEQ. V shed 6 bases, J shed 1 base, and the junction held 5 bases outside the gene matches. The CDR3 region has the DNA TGTGCCAGCAGTAGACTAGCGGGGGGTTCCCAAGAGACCCAGTACTTC. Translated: CASSRLAGGSQETQYF.

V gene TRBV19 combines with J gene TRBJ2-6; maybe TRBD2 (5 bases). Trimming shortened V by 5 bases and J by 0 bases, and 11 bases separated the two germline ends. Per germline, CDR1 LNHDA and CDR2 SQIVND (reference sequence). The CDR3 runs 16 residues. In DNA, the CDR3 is TGTGCCAGTAGTCCGGGGATACGCTCTGGGGCCAACGTCCTGACTTTC. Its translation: CASSPGIRSGANVLTF.

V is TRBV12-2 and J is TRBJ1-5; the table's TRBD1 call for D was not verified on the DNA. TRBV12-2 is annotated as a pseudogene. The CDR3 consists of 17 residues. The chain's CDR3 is CASRLVWDRVGNQPQHF. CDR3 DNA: TGTGCAAGTCGCTTAGTATGGGACAGGGTTGGCAATCAGCCCCAGCATTTT.

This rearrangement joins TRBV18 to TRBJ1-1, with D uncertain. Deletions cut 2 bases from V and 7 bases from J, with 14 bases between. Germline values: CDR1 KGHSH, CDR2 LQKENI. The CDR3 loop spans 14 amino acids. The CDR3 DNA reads TGTGCCAGCTCACCAAATGCACGCGGGAGTGAAGCTTTCTTT. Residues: CASSPNARGSEAFF.

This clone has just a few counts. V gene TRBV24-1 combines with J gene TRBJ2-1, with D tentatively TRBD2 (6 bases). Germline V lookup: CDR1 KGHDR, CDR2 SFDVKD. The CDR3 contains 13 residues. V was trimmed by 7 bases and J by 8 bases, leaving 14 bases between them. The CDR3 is CATRQSSAHEQFF. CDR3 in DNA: TGTGCCACCAGACAATCTAGCGCTCATGAGCAGTTCTTC.

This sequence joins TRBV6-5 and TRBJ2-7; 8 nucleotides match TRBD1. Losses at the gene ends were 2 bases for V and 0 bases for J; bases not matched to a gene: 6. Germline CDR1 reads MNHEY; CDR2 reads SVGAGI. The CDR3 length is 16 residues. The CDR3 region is CASSYPAGTGSYEQYF. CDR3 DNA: TGTGCCAGCAGTTACCCGGCCGGGACAGGCTCCTACGAGCAGTACTTC.

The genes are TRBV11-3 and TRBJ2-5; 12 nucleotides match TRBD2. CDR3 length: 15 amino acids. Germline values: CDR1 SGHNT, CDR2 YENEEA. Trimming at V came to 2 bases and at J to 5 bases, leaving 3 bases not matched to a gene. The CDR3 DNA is TGTGCCAGCAGCTTACAGACTAGCGGGGGTGAGACCCAGTACTTC. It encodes CASSLQTSGGETQYF.